This T cell receptor beta chain was identified during a study of T cell repertoires in cytomegalovirus infection. The overall study: In the study, CMV epitopes included recently identified HLA-C-restricted and well-studied HLA-B-restricted ones. Carrying CMV and the relevant HLA type showed in public TCR beta signatures.

TCRdb ran MiXCR on the reads and lists one entry per CDR3 protein. The table includes 450,000 to 600,000 distinct CDR3 sequences, around a third detected once. Study-wide points: The study found HLA-C-restricted CMV-specific TCR beta clonotypes dominating the ex vivo response. Using cumulative public TCR beta family frequency, the authors identified those who carried CMV together with the relevant HLA.

This CDR3 is built from 14 residues. Germline V gene lookup returns CDR1 MNHEY and CDR2 SVGAGI. V shed 5 bases and J shed 0 bases, with 8 bases lying between them. On this clonotype itself: The antigen is unknown.

The V call is TRBV6-5, the J call TRBJ1-5; no clear D gene. This sample comprised cultured PBMCs, obtained from culture after CMV antigen stimulation. The sequence derives from a human donor in good health (CMV status not recorded). Some clones in this sample may be carry-over from other donors' samples. CDR3: CASSRSGSNQPQHF. The CDR3, as DNA: TGTGCCAGCAGTCGGTCCGGTAGCAATCAGCCCCAGCATTTT.